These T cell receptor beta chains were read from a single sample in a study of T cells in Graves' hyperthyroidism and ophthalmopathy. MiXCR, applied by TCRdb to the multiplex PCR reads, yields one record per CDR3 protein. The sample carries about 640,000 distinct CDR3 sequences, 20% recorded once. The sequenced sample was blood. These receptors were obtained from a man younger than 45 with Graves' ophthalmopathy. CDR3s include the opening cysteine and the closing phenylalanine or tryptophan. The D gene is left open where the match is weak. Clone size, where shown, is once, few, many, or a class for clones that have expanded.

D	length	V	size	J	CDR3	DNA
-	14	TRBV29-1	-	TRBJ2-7	CSVEVRASSYEQYF	TGCAGCGTTGAAGTTAGGGCTAGCTCCTACGAGCAGTACTTC
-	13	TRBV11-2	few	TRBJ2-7	CASSETPAGEQYF	TGTGCCAGCAGCGAGACCCCCGCGGGCGAGCAGTACTTC
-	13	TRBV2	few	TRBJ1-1	CASSEEEVTEAFF	TGTGCCAGCAGTGAGGAGGAGGTGACTGAAGCTTTCTTT
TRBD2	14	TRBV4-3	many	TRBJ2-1	CASSQGLAGHEQFF	TGCGCCAGCAGCCAAGGACTAGCCGGCCATGAGCAGTTCTTC
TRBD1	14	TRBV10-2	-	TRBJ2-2	CASRTGVDTGELFF	TGCGCCAGCAGGACAGGGGTTGACACCGGGGAGCTGTTTTTT
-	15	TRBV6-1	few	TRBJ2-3	CASSDVLLVTDTQYF	TGTGCCAGCAGTGACGTCTTGCTGGTCACAGATACGCAGTATTTT
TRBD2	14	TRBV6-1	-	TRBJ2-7	CASRLSSGTYEQYF	TGTGCCAGCAGACTCTCTAGCGGAACCTACGAGCAGTACTTC
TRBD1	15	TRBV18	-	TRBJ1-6	CASSPRPGGDSPLHF	TGTGCCAGCTCGCCTCGTCCAGGGGGGGATTCACCCCTCCACTTT
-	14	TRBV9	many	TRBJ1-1	CASSGDLGGTEAFF	TGTGCCAGCAGCGGTGACCTCGGGGGCACTGAAGCTTTCTTT
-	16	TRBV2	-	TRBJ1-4	CASSEWQSWDNEKLFF	TGTGCCAGCAGTGAATGGCAGTCTTGGGATAATGAAAAACTGTTTTTT
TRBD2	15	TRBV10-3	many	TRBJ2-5	CAVQRGRAGQETQYF	TGTGCCGTCCAACGGGGGAGGGCCGGGCAAGAGACCCAGTACTTC
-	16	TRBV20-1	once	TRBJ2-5	CSARERGRRAPETQYF	TGCAGTGCTAGAGAGAGGGGGCGGAGGGCACCAGAGACCCAGTACTTC
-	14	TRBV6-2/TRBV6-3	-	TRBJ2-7	CASRRRGPIYEQYF	TGTGCCAGCCGCAGAAGAGGACCGATCTACGAGCAGTACTTC
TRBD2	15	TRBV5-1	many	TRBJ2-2	CASSSSGTNTGELFF	TGCGCCAGCAGCTCTAGCGGAACGAACACCGGGGAGCTGTTTTTT
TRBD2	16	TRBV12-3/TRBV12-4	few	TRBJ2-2	CASSSQLAGGPGELFF	TGTGCCAGCAGTTCCCAACTAGCGGGAGGCCCCGGGGAGCTGTTTTTT
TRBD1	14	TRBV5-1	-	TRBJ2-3	CASKPGQGTDTQYF	TGCGCCAGCAAGCCGGGACAGGGGACAGATACGCAGTATTTT
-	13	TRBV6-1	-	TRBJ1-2	CASTQPQDHGYTF	TGCGCCAGCACCCAGCCCCAGGACCATGGCTACACCTTC
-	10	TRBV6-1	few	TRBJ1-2	CASSTYGYTF	TGTGCCAGCAGTACCTATGGCTACACCTTC
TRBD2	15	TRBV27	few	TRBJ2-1	CASSLGTRSGYEQFF	TGTGCCAGCAGTTTAGGGACTAGAAGTGGGTATGAGCAGTTCTTC
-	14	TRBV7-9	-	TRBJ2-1	CASSLAEVRGAQFF	TGTGCCAGCAGCTTAGCGGAGGTGCGCGGGGCTCAGTTCTTC
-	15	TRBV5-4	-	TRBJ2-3	CASSPKAGFTDTQYF	TGTGCCAGCAGCCCGAAGGCGGGGTTCACAGATACGCAGTATTTT
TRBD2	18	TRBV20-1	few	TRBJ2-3	CSARDSGTSGGNTDTQYF	TGCAGTGCTAGAGACTCCGGGACTAGCGGAGGTAACACAGATACGCAGTATTTT
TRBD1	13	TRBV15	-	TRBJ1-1	CATSRDWDRESFF	TGTGCCACCAGCAGAGATTGGGACAGGGAATCTTTCTTT
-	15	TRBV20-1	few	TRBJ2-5	CSASPDRWYQETQYF	TGCAGTGCTAGCCCAGATAGGTGGTACCAAGAGACCCAGTACTTC
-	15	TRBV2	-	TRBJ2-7	CASRERLARTYEQYF	TGTGCCAGCAGGGAGCGGCTAGCGCGGACCTACGAGCAGTACTTC
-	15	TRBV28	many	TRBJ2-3	CASTPWVQSTDTQYF	TGTGCCAGCACCCCCTGGGTTCAGTCCACAGATACGCAGTATTTT
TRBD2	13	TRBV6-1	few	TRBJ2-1	CASRRLAANEQFF	TGTGCCAGCAGACGACTAGCGGCAAATGAGCAGTTCTTC
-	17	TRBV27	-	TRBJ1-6	CASSLLGDPSYNSPLHF	TGTGCCAGCAGTTTATTGGGGGACCCCTCCTATAATTCACCCCTCCACTTT
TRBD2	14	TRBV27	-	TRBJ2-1	CASNEREYYNEQFF	TGTGCCAGCAACGAGCGGGAGTATTACAATGAGCAGTTCTTC
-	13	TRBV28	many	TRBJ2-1	CASSSAPNNEQFF	TGTGCCAGCAGTTCCGCGCCGAACAATGAGCAGTTCTTC
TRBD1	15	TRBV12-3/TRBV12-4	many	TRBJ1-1	CASSSRGQGNTEAFF	TGTGCCAGCTCTTCTAGGGGACAGGGGAACACTGAAGCTTTCTTT
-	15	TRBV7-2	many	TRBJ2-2	CASSPRPKSTGELFF	TGTGCCAGCAGCCCACGTCCCAAAAGCACCGGGGAGCTGTTTTTT
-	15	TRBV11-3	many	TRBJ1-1	CASSLDSAGNTEAFF	TGTGCCAGCAGCTTAGATTCGGCAGGGAACACTGAAGCTTTCTTT
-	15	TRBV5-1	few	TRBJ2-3	CASSQKLRFTDTQYF	TGCGCCAGCAGCCAGAAGTTACGATTCACAGATACGCAGTATTTT
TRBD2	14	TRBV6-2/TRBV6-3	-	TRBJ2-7	CASSDPGLAVEQYF	TGTGCCAGCAGTGACCCGGGACTAGCAGTCGAGCAGTACTTC
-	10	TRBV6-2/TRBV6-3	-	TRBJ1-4	CASSSEKLFF	TGTGCCAGCAGTTCGGAAAAACTGTTTTTT
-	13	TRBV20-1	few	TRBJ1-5	CSARFPGNQPQHF	TGCAGTGCTAGATTCCCAGGAAATCAGCCCCAGCATTTT
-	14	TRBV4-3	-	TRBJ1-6	CASSSRDGNSPLHF	TGCGCCAGCAGCTCCCGGGACGGTAATTCACCCCTCCACTTT
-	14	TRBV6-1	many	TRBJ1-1	CASSADRMNTEAFF	TGTGCCAGCAGTGCCGACAGGATGAACACTGAAGCTTTCTTT
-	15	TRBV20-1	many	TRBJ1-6	CSARESRGNNSPLHF	TGCAGTGCTAGAGAATCCAGGGGCAACAATTCACCCCTCCACTTT
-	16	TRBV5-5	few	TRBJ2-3	CASSSSGTASPDTQYF	TGTGCCAGCAGCTCCTCCGGGACCGCCAGCCCAGATACGCAGTATTTT
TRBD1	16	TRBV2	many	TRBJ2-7	CASSEALPGQGYEQYF	TGTGCCAGCAGTGAAGCGCTTCCGGGACAGGGCTACGAGCAGTACTTC
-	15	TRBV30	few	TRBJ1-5	CAWSVGSSRNQPQHF	TGTGCCTGGAGTGTTGGCTCTTCGCGGAATCAGCCCCAGCATTTT